This T cell receptor (beta chain) is drawn from a study of blood T cell repertoires in COVID-19. Study background: The United States, Italy and Spain were the sources of the acute and convalescent COVID-19 samples. In each case, the material was cDNA or gDNA derived from T cells, B-cell-depleted T cells, or PBMCs.

CDR1 is MNHEY, CDR2 SVGAGI, per germline. The CDR3 is 13 amino acids. V was pared by 6 bases and J by 0 bases, with 8 bases between. This clone has just one count. Assay: immunoSEQ multiplex PCR; the TCRdb copy retains only in-frame clones and omits some. The data contain about 330,000 clones, approximately 88% of them singletons. This sequence joins TRBV6-5 and TRBJ1-1; D unclear. Material for sequencing was peripheral blood. The TCR sequence derives from a man between 25 and 39 years old with COVID-19, enrolled during active disease. The CDR3 is CASRPSMNTEAFF. CDR3 bases: TGTGCCAGCAGACCTTCTATGAACACTGAAGCTTTCTTT.